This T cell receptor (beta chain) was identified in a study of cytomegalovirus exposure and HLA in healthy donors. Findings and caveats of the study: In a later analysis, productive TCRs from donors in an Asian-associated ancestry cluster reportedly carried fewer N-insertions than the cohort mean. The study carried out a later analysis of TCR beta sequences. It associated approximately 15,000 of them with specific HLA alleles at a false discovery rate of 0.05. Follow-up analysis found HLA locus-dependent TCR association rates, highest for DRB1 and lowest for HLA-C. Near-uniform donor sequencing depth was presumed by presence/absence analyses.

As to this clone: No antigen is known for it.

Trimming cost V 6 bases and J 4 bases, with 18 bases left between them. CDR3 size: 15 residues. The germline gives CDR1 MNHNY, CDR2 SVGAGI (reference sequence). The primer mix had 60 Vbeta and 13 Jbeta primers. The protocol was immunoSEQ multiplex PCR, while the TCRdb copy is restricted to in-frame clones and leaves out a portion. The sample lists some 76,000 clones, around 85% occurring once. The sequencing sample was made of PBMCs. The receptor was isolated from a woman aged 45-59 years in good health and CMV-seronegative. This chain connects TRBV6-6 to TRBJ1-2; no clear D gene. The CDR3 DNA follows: TGTGCCAGCAGCCCCCCCGATCCGCGGGCCTATGGCTACACCTTC. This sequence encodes CASSPPDPRAYGYTF.